This TCR beta chain appears in the sequencing data of a study of blood T cell repertoires in COVID-19. Across the whole study: From T cells, B-cell-depleted T cells, or PBMCs came the material, which was cDNA or gDNA.

The age range of participants was about 18 to 89 years, with residence in more than 20 US areas. Assignments of participants to cohorts depended upon their own reported clinical history. Methods used by the authors: Cell counts per sample came from amplifying reference gene primers. Here immunoSEQ multiplex PCR was the method, and the copy in TCRdb shows in-frame clones only, minus some. D and trimming were read from the DNA, whereas the V and J calls and clone size are those reported in that table. The table records more than 350,000 clones, around 89% of them present only once. The sequence derives from a man younger than 35 who had recovered from COVID-19. Sequenced material: PBMCs or T cells enriched from blood (not recorded which).

CDR3: CATSESGGAYNEQFF. The CDR3 bases are TGTGCCACCTCCGAGAGCGGGGGAGCCTACAATGAGCAGTTCTTC. The chain recombines TRBV27 with TRBJ2-1; 8 positions match TRBD2. Trimming cost V 10 bases and J 2 bases; bases outside gene matches: 10. The CDR3 is 15 residues long. CDR1 is MNHEY and CDR2 is SMNVEV in the germline V gene (reference sequence).